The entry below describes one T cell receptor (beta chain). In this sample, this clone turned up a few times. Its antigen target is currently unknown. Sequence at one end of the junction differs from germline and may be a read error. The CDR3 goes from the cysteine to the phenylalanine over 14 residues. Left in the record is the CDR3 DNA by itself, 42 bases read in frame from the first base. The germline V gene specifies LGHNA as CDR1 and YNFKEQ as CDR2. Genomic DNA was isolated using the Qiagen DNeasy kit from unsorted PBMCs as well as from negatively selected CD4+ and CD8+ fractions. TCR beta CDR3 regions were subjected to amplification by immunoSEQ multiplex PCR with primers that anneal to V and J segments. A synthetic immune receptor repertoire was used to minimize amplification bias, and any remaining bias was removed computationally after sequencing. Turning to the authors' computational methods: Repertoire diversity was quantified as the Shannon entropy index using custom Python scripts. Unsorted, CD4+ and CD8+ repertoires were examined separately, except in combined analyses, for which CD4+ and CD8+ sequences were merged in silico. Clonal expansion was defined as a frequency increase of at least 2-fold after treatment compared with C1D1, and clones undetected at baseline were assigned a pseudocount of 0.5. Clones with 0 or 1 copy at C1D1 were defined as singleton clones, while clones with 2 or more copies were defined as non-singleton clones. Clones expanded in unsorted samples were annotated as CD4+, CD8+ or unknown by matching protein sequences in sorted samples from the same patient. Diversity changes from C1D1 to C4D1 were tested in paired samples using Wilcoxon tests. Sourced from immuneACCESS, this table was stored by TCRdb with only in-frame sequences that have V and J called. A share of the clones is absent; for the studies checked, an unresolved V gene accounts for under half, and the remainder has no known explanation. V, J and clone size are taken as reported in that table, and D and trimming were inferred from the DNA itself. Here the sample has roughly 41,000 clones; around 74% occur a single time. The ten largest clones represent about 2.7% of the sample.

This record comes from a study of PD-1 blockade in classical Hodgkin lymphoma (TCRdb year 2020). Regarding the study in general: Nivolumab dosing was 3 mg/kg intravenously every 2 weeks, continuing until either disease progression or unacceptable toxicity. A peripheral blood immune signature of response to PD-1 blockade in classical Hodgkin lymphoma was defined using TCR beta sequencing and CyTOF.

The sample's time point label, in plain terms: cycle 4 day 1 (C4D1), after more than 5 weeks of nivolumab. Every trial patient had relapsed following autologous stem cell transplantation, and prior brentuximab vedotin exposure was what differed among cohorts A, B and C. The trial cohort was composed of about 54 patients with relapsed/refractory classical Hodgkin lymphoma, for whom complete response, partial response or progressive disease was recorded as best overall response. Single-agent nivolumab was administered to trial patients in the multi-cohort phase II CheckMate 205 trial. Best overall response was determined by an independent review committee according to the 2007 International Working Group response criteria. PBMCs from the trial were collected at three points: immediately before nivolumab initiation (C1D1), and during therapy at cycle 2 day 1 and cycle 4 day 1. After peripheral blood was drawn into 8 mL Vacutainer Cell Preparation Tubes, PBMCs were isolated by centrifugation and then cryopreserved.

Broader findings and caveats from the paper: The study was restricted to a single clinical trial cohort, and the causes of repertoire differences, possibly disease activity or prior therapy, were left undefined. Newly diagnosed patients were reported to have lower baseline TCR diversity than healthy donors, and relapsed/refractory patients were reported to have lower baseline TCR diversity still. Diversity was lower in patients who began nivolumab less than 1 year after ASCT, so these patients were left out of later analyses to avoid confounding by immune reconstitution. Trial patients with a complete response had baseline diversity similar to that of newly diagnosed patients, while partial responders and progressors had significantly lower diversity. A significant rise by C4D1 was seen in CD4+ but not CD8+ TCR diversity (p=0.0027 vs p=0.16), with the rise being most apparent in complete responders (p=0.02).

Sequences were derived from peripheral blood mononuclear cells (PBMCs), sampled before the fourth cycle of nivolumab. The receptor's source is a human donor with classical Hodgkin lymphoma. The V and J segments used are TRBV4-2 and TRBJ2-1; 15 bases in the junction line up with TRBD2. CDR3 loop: CASSPGLAGGSGVF. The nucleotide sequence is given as TGTGCCAGCAGCCCCGGACTAGCGGGGGGGTCGGGGGTCTTC.